This T cell receptor beta chain was sequenced in a study of shared clonotypes between healthy human individuals. Study results and limitations: A limitation of the genetic and exposure-history diversity represented arose from few donors.

As for this clone: Its antigen is undetermined.

Germline loops: CDR1 SGHRS, CDR2 YFSETQ. CDR3 size: 15 residues. V was clipped by 4 bases and J by 6 bases, with 19 bases between them. The assay was immunoSEQ multiplex PCR, and TCRdb's table has in-frame clones only and misses some. In the table there are some 2.1 million clones, 85% to 95% of which are singletons. A CD45RA-negative memory subset and a CD45RA+ naive subset were separated from the CD4+ cells. V gene TRBV5-1 combines with J gene TRBJ1-1, with D perhaps matching TRBD1 (6 bases). The receptor was derived from a young man in good health. The sample was naive CD4+ T cells sorted from blood. Subset here: CD45RA+ positively selected. For the CDR3, the DNA is TGCGCCAGCAGCGTGTCCCCCCAGGGGTTCGCTGAAGCTTTCTTT. Protein sequence: CASSVSPQGFAEAFF.